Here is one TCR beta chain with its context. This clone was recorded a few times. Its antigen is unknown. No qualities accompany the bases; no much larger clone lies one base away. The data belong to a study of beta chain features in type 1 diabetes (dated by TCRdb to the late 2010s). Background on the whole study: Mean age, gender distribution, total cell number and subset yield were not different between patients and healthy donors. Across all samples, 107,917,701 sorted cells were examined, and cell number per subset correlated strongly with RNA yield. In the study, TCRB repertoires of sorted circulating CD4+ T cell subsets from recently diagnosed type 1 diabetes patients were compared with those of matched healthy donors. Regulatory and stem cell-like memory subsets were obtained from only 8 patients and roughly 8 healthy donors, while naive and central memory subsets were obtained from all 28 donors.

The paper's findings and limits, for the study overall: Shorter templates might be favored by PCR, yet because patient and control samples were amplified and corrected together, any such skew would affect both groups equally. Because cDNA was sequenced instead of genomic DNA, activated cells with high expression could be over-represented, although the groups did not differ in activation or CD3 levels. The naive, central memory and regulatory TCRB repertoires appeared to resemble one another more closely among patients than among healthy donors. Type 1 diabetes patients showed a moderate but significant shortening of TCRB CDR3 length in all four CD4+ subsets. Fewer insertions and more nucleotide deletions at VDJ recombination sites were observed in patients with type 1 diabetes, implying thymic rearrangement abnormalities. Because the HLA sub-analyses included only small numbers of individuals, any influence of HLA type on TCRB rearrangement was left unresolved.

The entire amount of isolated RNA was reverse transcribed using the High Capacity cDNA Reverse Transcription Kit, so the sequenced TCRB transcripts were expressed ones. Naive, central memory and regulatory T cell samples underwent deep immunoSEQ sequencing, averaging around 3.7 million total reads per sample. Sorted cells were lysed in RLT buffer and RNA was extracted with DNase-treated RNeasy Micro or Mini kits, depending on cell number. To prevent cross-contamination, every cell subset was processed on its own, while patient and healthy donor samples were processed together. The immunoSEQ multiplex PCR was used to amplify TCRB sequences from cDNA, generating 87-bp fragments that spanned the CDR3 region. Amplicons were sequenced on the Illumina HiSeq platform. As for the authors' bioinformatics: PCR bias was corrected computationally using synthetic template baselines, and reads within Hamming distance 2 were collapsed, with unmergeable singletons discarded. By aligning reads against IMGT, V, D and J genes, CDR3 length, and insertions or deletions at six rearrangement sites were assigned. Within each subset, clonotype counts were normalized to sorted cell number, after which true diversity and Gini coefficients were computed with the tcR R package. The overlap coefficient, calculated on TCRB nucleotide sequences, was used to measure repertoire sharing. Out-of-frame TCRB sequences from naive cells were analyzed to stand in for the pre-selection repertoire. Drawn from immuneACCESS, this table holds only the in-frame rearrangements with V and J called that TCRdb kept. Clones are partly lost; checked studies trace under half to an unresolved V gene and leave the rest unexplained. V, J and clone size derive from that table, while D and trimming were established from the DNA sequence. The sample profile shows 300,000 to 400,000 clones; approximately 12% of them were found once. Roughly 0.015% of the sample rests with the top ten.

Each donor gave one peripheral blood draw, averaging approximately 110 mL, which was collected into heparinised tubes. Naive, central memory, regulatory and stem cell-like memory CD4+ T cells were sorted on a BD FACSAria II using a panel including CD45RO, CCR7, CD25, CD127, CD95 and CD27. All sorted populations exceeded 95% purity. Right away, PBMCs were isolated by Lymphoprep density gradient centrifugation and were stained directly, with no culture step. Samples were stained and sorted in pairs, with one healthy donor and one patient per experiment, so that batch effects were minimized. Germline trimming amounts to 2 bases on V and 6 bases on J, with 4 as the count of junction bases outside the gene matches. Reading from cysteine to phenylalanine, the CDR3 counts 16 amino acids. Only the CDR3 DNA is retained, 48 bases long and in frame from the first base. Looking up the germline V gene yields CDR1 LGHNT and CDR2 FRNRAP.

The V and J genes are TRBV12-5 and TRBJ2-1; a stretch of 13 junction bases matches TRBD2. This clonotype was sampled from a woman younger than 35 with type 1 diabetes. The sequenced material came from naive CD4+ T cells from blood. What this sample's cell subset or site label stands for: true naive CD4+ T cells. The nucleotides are TGTGCTAGTGGTTTGACACGACTAGCGGGAGGCAATGAGCAGTTCTTC. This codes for CASGLTRLAGGNEQFF.